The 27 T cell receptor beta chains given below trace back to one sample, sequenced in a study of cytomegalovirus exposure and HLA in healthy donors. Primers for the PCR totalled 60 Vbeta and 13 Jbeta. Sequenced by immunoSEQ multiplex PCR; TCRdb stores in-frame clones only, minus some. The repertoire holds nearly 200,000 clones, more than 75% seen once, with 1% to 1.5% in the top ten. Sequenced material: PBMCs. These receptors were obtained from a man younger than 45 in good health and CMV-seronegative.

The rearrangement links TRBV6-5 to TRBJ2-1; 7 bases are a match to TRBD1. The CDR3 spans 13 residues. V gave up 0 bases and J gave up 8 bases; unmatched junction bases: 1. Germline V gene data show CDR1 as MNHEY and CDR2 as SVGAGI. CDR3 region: CASSYSRGHEQFF. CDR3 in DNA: TGTGCCAGCAGTTACTCAAGGGGGCATGAGCAGTTCTTC.

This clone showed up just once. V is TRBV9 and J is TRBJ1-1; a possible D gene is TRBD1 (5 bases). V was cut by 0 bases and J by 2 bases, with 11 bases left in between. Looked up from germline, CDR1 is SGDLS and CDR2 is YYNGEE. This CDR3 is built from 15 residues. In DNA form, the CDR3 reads TGTGCCAGCAGCGTAGCGAACAGGCCAAACACTGAAGCTTTCTTT. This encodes CASSVANRPNTEAFF.

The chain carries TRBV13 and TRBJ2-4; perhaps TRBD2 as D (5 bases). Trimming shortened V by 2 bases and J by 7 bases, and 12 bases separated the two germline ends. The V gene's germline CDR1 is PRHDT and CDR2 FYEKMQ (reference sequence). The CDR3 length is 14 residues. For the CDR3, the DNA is TGTGCCAGCAGCTTACGAGGGTCGGGGAACATTCAGTACTTC. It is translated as CASSLRGSGNIQYF.

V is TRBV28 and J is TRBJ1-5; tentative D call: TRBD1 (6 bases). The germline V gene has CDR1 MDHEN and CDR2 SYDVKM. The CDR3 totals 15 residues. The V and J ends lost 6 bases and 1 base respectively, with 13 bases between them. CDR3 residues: CASRRGGVSNQPQHF. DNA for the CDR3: TGTGCCAGCAGGAGGGGGGGGGTCAGCAATCAGCCCCAGCATTTT.

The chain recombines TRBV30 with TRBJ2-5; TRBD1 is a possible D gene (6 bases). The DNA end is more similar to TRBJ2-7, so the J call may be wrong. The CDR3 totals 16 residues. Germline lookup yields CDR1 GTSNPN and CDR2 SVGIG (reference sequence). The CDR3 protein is CAWSVAREGGSYEQYF. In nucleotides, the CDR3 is TGTGCCTGGAGTGTAGCTCGTGAAGGGGGTAGTTACGAGCAGTACTTC.

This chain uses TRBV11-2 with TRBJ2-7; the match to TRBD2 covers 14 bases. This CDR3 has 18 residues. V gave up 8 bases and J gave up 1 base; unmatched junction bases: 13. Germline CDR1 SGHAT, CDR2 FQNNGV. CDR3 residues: CASSSERLAGGRSYEQYF. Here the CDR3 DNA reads TGTGCCAGCTCTTCTGAGAGACTAGCGGGGGGGAGGTCCTACGAGCAGTACTTC.

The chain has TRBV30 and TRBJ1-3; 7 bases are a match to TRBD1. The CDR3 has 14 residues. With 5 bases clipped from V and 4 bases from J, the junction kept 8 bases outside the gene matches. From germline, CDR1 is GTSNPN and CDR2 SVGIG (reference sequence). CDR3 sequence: CAWATGLRGNTIYF. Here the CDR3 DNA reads TGTGCCTGGGCGACAGGGCTGCGAGGAAACACCATATATTTT.

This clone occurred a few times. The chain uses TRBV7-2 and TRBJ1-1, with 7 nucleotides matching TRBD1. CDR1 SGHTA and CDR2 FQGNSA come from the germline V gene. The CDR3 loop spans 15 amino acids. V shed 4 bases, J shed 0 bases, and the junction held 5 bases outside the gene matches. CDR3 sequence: CASSSNRGLNTEAFF. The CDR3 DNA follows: TGTGCCAGCAGCTCAAACAGGGGTTTGAACACTGAAGCTTTCTTT.

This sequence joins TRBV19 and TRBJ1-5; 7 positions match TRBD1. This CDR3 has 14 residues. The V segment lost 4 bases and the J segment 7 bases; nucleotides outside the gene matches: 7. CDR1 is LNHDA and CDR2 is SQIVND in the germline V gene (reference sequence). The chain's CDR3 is CASSNDRVRQPQHF. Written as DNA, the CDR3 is TGTGCCAGTAGTAACGACAGGGTAAGACAGCCCCAGCATTTT.

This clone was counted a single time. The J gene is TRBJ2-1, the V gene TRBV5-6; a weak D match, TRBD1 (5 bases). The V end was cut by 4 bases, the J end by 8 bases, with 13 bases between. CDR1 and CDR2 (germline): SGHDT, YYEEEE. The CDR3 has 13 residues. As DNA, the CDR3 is TGTGCCAGCAGCCTGGAAGGGGCCGATGAGCAGTTCTTC. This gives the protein CASSLEGADEQFF.

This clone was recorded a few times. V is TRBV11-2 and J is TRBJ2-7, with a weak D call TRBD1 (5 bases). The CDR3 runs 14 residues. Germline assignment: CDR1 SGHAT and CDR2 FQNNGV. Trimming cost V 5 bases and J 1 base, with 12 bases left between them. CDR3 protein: CASSLRQRSYEQYF. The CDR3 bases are TGTGCCAGCAGCCTCAGACAGAGATCCTACGAGCAGTACTTC.

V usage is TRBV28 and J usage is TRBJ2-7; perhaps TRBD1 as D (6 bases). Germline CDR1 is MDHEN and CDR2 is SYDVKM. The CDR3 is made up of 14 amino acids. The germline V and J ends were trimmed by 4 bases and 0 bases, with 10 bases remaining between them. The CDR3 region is CASSWTATSYEQYF. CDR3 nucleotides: TGTGCCAGCAGTTGGACAGCGACCTCCTACGAGCAGTACTTC.

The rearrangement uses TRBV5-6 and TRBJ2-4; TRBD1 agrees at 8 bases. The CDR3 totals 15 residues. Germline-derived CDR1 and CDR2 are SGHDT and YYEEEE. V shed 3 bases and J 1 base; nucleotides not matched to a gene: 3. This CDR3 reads CASSWTGLAKNIQYF. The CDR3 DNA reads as TGTGCCAGCAGCTGGACAGGGTTGGCCAAAAACATTCAGTACTTC.

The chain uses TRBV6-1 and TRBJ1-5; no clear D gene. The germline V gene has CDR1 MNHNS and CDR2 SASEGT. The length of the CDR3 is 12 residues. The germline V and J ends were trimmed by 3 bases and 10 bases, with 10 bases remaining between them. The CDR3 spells CASSEAAAPQHF. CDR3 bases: TGTGCCAGCAGTGAGGCGGCCGCTCCCCAGCATTTT.

This CDR3 reads CASSQGASVAGELFF. The DNA for the CDR3 is TGCGCCAGCAGCCAGGGAGCCTCGGTGGCCGGGGAGCTGTTTTTT. The chain couples TRBV4-3 to TRBJ2-2; D may be TRBD2 (5 bases). CDR1 is LGHNA and CDR2 is YSLEER in the germline V gene. The ends were cut back, 3 bases at V and 6 bases at J, with 14 bases in the middle. The CDR3 spans 15 residues.

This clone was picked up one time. The CDR3 loop reads CASSRGGQGGNSPLHF. The CDR3 DNA reads as TGTGCCAGCAGCCGCGGGGGCCAGGGTGGCAATTCACCCCTCCACTTT. This rearrangement joins TRBV13 to TRBJ1-6, with a tentative D call TRBD1 (6 bases). The germline gives CDR1 PRHDT, CDR2 FYEKMQ (reference sequence). The CDR3 extends over 16 amino acids. The V gene lost 5 bases and the J gene lost 7 bases, with 18 bases spanning the gap.

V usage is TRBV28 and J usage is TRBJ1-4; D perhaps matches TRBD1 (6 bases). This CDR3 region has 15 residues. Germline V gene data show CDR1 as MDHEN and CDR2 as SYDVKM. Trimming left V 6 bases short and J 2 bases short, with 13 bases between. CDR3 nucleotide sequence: TGTGCCAGCAGGTCGAGGGGGTTCACTAATGAAAAACTGTTTTTT. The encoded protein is CASRSRGFTNEKLFF.

In DNA, the CDR3 is TGTGCCAGCAGCTTGGACAGGCTCGGGTACGAGCAGTACTTC. This codes for CASSLDRLGYEQYF. The rearrangement joins TRBV5-5 to TRBJ2-7; the D gene is possibly TRBD1 (5 bases). Per germline, CDR1 SGHKS and CDR2 YYEKEE (reference sequence). Trimming removed 0 bases at V and 4 bases at J, with 11 bases between. CDR3 length: 14 amino acids. The full variable domain, in which reference TRBV5-5 and TRBJ2-7 provide the parts outside the CDR3, is DAGVTQSPTHLIKTRGQQVTLRCSPISGHKSVSWYQQVLGQGPQFIFQYYEKEERGRGNFPDRFSARQFPNYSSELNVNALLLGDSALYLCASSLDRLGYEQYFGPGTRLTVT.

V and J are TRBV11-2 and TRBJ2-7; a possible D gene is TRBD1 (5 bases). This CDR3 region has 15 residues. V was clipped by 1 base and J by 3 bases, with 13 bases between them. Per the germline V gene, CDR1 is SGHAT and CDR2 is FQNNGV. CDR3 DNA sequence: TGTGCCAGCAGCTTAGGGTCAGGGTATGGCTACGAGCAGTACTTC. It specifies CASSLGSGYGYEQYF.

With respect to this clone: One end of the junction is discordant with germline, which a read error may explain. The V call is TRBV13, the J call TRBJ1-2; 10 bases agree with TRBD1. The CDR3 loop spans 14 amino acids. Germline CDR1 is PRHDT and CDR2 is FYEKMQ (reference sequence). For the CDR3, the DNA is TGTGCCAGCACCTTACGGGGACAGGGGACGGGCTACACCTTC. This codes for CASTLRGQGTGYTF.

DNA of the CDR3: TGTGCCACCAGCAGAGACAGAAATCCTTACAATGAGCAGTTCTTC. Translation gives CATSRDRNPYNEQFF. The V call is TRBV15, the J call TRBJ2-1, with D hard to call. This CDR3 has 15 amino acids. V dropped 0 bases and J dropped 4 bases, with 10 bases sitting between them. Germline V gives CDR1 LNHNV, CDR2 YYDKDF (reference sequence).

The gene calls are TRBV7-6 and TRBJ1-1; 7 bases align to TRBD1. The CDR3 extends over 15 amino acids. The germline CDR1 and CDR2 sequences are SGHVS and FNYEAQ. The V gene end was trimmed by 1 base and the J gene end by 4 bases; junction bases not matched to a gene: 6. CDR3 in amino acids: CASSLDTGAVTEAFF. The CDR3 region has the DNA TGTGCCAGCAGCTTAGACACAGGGGCCGTCACTGAAGCTTTCTTT.

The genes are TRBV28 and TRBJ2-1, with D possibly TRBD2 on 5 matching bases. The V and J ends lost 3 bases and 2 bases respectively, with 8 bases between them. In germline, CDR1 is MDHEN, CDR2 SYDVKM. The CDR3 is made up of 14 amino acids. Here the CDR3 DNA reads TGTGCCAGCAGTTTGGGAGCCACCTACAATGAGCAGTTCTTC. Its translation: CASSLGATYNEQFF.

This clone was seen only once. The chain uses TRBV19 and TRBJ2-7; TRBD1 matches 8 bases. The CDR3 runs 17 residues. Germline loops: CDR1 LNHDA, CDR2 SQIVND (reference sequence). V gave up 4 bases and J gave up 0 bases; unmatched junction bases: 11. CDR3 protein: CASSKWATGATSYEQYF. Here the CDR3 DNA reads TGTGCCAGTAGTAAGTGGGCGACAGGGGCGACCTCCTACGAGCAGTACTTC.

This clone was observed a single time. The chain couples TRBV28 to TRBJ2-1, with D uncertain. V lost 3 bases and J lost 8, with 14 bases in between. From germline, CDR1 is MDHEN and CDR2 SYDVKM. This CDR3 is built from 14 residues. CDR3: CASSFAGTRHEQFF. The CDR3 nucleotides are TGTGCCAGCAGTTTCGCAGGAACGAGACATGAGCAGTTCTTC.

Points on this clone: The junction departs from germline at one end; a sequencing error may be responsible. CDR3 sequence: CTSSSTLGSYEQYF. CDR3 bases: TGTACCAGCAGCTCGACATTGGGGAGCTACGAGCAGTACTTC. The chain links TRBV11-2 to TRBJ2-7; a possible D gene is TRBD2 (5 bases). Germline V gives CDR1 SGHAT, CDR2 FQNNGV. CDR3 length: 14 residues.

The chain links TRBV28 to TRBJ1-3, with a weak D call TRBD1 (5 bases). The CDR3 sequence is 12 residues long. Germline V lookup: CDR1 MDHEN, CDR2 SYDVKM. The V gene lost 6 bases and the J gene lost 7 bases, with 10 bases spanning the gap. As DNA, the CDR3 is TGTGCCAGCAGCATAAAGGGGAACACCATATATTTT. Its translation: CASSIKGNTIYF. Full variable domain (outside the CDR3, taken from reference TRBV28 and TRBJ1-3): DVKVTQSSRYLVKRTGEKVFLECVQDMDHENMFWYRQDPGLGLRLIYFSYDVKMKEKGDIPEGYSVSREKKERFSLILESASTNQTSMYLCASSIKGNTIYFGEGSWLTVV.